This T cell receptor beta chain was profiled in a study of OX40 agonist ivuxolimab in advanced cancers. As for the study in general: Each patient was given ivuxolimab into a vein every 2 weeks, at 0.01 to 10 mg/kg. Three patients, one with hepatocellular carcinoma and two with cutaneous melanoma, responded partially.

Findings and limits, study-wide: Among the lowest peripheral clonal expansion occurred in 0.1-3.0 mg/kg partial responders.

Autoimmune disease history or systemic immunosuppression excluded patients. In the case of this clone: No antigen is known for it.

The germline V and J ends were trimmed by 5 bases and 2 bases, with 15 bases remaining between them. This CDR3 region has 15 residues. Germline V gene data show CDR1 as SGHDN and CDR2 as FVKESK. The protocol was immunoSEQ multiplex PCR, while the TCRdb copy is restricted to in-frame clones and leaves out a portion. In the table there are around 80,000 clones, roughly 89% of which are singletons. The chain uses TRBV14 and TRBJ1-2, with D tentatively TRBD1 (6 bases). This material consisted of CD4+ or CD8+ T cells sorted from blood, taken in a trial of the OX40 agonist ivuxolimab. The receptor was derived from an adult with an advanced solid tumor such as melanoma, head and neck, liver or kidney cancer. CDR3 DNA: TGTGCCAGCAGCAAACCGGGGGGCGCGAACTATGGCTACACCTTC. Amino acid sequence: CASSKPGGANYGYTF.